This entry lists 9 T cell receptor beta chains sequenced from one sample in a study of cytomegalovirus exposure and HLA in healthy donors. Sequencing used immunoSEQ multiplex PCR; TCRdb keeps in-frame clones, though not all of them. The data show tens of thousands of clones, more than 70% seen once. The sequenced material came from PBMCs. These receptors all stem from a woman aged 18-30 years in good health and CMV-seronegative.

V and J are TRBV28 and TRBJ2-1; 7 positions agree with TRBD1. V trimming: 9 bases; J trimming: 5 bases; junction bases outside the gene matches: 7. The CDR3 has 13 amino acids. The germline gives CDR1 MDHEN, CDR2 SYDVKM. CDR3 sequence (DNA): TGTGCCAGTGCGGACAGGAGACACAATGAGCAGTTCTTC. Protein: CASADRRHNEQFF.

V usage is TRBV2 and J usage is TRBJ2-5; 8 nucleotides agree with TRBD2. The CDR3 sequence is 15 residues long. Germline CDR1 reads SNHLY; CDR2 reads FYNNEI. V gave up 2 bases and J gave up 6 bases; unmatched junction bases: 8. DNA of the CDR3: TGTGCCAGCAGTGAATTCAGAAGCGGGGGCAAGACCCAGTACTTC. Protein: CASSEFRSGGKTQYF.

This clone was observed a few times. This sequence joins TRBV10-3 and TRBJ2-1, with 7 positions matching TRBD1. Trimming at V came to 7 bases and at J to 5 bases, leaving 8 bases not matched to a gene. The CDR3 consists of 14 residues. Germline loops: CDR1 ENHRY, CDR2 SYGVKD. For the CDR3, the DNA is TGTGCCATCAACCCGGACAGGAACCACAATGAGCAGTTCTTC. Residues: CAINPDRNHNEQFF.

This rearrangement joins TRBV11-2 to TRBJ2-1, with D perhaps TRBD2 (6 bases). Germline assignment: CDR1 SGHAT and CDR2 FQNNGV. The CDR3 totals 10 residues. This CDR3 reads CVSGANEQFF. The CDR3 coding sequence is TGTGTCTCGGGAGCAAATGAGCAGTTCTTC.

This chain links TRBV5-5 with TRBJ1-1; D call uncertain. Deletions cut 3 bases from V and 4 bases from J, with 10 bases between. Germline CDR1 reads SGHKS; CDR2 reads YYEKEE (reference sequence). The CDR3 spans 13 residues. CDR3 region: CASSWEWGTEAFF. CDR3 DNA sequence: TGTGCCAGCAGCTGGGAGTGGGGCACTGAAGCTTTCTTT.

This chain joins TRBV6-1 and TRBJ2-7; 11 bases agree with TRBD2. CDR1 MNHNS and CDR2 SASEGT come from the germline V gene. The CDR3 sequence is 16 residues long. The V and J ends lost 4 bases and 5 bases, in that order; junction bases with no gene match: 10. In DNA, the CDR3 is TGTGCCAGCAGTGCCCTAACTAGCGGGAGTCCCCACGAGCAGTACTTC. This translates into CASSALTSGSPHEQYF.

The V call is TRBV5-1, the J call TRBJ1-4; TRBD1 aligns across 10 bases. Per the germline V gene, CDR1 is SGHRS and CDR2 is YFSETQ. With 0 bases clipped from V and 4 bases from J, the junction kept 9 bases outside the gene matches. This CDR3 spans 18 amino acids. For the CDR3, the DNA is TGCGCCAGCAGCTTGGGCCGGGGACAGGGGTACGTTAATGAAAAACTGTTTTTT. This sequence encodes CASSLGRGQGYVNEKLFF.

This clone was observed once. The CDR3 DNA reads as TGCGCCAGCACGGGACTAGCGGGAGGCCCTAGCACAGATACGCAGTATTTT. Protein sequence: CASTGLAGGPSTDTQYF. The chain links TRBV5-1 to TRBJ2-3, with 15 bases lining up with TRBD2. This CDR3 region has 17 residues. Germline V lookup: CDR1 SGHRS, CDR2 YFSETQ. Trimming took 6 bases from V and 0 from J; bases not matched to a gene: 5.

The chain employs TRBV14 and TRBJ2-5; D perhaps matches TRBD1 (6 bases). Per germline, CDR1 SGHDN and CDR2 FVKESK. This CDR3 is 12 amino acids long. V was cut by 9 bases and J by 5 bases, with 13 bases left in between. For the CDR3, the DNA is TGTGCCAGTGCTACAGGGTCCGAGACCCAGTACTTC. Its protein product is CASATGSETQYF.